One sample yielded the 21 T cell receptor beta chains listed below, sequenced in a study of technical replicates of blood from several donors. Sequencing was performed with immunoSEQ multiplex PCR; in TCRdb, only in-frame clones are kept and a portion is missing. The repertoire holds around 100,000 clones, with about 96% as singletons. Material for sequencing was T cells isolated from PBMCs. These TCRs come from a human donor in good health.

This CDR3 is CAWSRPPGGTYEQYF. The CDR3 DNA is TGTGCCTGGAGTAGACCGCCAGGGGGAACCTACGAGCAGTACTTC. This chain joins TRBV30 and TRBJ2-7; 7 bases map to TRBD1. The CDR3 sequence is 15 residues long. With 2 bases clipped from V and 2 bases from J, the junction kept 9 bases outside the gene matches. CDR1 is GTSNPN and CDR2 is SVGIG in the germline V gene (reference sequence).

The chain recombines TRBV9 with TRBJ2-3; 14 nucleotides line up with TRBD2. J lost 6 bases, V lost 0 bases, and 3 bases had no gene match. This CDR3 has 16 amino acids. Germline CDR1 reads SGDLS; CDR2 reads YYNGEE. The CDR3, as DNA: TGTGCCAGCAGCGTAGAGGGACTAGCGGGAGACGATACGCAGTATTTT. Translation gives CASSVEGLAGDDTQYF.

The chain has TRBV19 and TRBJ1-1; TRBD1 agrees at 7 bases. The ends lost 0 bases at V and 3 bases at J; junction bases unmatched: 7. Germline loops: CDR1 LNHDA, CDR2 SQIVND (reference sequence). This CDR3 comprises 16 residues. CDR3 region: CASSIDANRGHTEAFF. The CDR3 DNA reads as TGTGCCAGTAGTATAGATGCCAACAGGGGACACACTGAAGCTTTCTTT. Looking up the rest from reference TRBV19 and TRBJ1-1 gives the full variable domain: DGGITQSPKYLFRKEGQNVTLSCEQNLNHDAMYWYRQDPGQGLRLIYYSQIVNDFQKGDIAEGYSVSREKKESFPLTVTSAQKNPTAFYLCASSIDANRGHTEAFFGQGTRLTVV.

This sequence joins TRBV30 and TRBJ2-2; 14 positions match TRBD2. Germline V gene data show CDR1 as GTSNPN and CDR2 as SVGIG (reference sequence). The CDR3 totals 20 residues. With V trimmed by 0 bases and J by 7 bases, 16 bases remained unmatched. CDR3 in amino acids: CAWSVSGTSGSGMSYGELFF. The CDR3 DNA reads TGTGCCTGGAGTGTCTCCGGGACTAGCGGGAGTGGGATGTCGTACGGGGAGCTGTTTTTT.

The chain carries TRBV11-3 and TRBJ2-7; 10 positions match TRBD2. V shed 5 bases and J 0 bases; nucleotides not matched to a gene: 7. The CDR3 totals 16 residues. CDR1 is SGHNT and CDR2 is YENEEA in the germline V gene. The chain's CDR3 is CASSAWASGSSYEQYF. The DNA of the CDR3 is TGTGCCAGCAGCGCTTGGGCTAGCGGGAGCTCCTACGAGCAGTACTTC.

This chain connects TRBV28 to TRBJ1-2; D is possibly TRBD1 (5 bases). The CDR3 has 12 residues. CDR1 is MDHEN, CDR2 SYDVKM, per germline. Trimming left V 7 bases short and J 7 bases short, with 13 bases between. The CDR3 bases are TGTGCCAGCACCAACAGGTTGGGTGGCTACACCTTC. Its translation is CASTNRLGGYTF.

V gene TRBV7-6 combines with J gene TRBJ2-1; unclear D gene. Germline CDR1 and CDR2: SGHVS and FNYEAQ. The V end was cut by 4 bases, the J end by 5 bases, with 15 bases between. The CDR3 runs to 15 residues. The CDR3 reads CASSSRPGNHNEQFF. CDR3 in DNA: TGTGCCAGCAGCTCACGCCCAGGTAACCACAATGAGCAGTTCTTC.

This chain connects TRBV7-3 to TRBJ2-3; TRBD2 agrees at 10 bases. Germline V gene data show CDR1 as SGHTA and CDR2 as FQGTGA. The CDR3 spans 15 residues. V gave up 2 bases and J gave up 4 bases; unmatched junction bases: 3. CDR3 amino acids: CASSLLAGVADTQYF. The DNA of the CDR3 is TGTGCCAGCAGCTTACTAGCGGGAGTGGCAGATACGCAGTATTTT.

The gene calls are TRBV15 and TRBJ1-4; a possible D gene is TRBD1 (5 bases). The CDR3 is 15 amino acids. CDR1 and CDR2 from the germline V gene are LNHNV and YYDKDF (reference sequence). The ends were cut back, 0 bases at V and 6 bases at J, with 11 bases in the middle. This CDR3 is CATSREDSRDEKLFF. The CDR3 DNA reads TGTGCCACCAGCAGAGAAGACAGTCGCGATGAAAAACTGTTTTTT.

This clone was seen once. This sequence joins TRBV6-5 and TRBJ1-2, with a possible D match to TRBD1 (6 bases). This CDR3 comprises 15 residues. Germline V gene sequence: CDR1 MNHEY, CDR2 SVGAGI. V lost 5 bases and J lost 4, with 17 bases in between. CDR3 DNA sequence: TGTGCCAGCAGTCCCTCAGGGGAGACAGGCTATGGCTACACCTTC. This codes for CASSPSGETGYGYTF.

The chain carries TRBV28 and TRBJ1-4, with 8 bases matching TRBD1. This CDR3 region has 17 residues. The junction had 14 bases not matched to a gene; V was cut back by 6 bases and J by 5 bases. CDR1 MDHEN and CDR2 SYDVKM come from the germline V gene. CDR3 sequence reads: CASSGIGTGRLNEKLFF. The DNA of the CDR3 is TGTGCCAGCAGCGGCATTGGGACAGGACGGTTGAATGAAAAACTGTTTTTT.

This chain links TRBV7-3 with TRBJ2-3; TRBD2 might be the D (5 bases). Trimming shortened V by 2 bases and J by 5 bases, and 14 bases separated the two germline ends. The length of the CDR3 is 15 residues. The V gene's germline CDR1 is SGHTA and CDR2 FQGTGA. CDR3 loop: CASSLWSQRLDTQYF. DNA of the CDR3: TGTGCCAGCAGCTTATGGAGTCAGCGGCTAGATACGCAGTATTTT. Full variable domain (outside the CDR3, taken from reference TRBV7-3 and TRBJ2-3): GAGVSQTPSNKVTEKGKYVELRCDPISGHTALYWYRQSLGQGPEFLIYFQGTGAADDSGLPNDRFFAVRPEGSVSTLKIQRTERGDSAVYLCASSLWSQRLDTQYFGPGTRLTVL.

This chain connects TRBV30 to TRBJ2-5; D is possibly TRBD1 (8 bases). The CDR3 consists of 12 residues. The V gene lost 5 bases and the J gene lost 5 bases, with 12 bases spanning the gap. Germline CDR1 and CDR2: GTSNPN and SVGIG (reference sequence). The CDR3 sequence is CAWAQGGETQYF. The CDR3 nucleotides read TGTGCCTGGGCACAGGGGGGGGAGACCCAGTACTTC. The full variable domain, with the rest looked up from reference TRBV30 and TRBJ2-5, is SQTIHQWPATLVQPVGSPLSLECTVEGTSNPNLYWYRQAAGRGLQLLFYSVGIGQISSEVPQNLSASRPQDRQFILSSKKLLLSDSGFYLCAWAQGGETQYFGPGTRLLVL.

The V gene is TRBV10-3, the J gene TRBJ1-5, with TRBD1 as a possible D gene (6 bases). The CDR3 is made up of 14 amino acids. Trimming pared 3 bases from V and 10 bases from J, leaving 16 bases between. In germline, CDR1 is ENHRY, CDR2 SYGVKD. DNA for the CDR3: TGTGCCATCAGTGATCTGGGGGAGGGACAACCCCAGCATTTT. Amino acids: CAISDLGEGQPQHF.

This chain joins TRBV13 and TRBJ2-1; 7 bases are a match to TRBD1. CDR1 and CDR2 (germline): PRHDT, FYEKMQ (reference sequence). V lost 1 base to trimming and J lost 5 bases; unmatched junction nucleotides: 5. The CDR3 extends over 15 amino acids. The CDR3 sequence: CASSLDRGDHNEQFF. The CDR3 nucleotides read TGTGCCAGCAGCTTAGACAGGGGCGACCACAATGAGCAGTTCTTC.

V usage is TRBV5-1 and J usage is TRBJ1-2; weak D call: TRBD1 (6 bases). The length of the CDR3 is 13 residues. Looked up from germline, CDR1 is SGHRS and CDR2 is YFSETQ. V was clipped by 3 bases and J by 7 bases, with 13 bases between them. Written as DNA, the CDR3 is TGCGCCAGCAGCTCGGGGACAATCAGTGGCTACACCTTC. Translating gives CASSSGTISGYTF.

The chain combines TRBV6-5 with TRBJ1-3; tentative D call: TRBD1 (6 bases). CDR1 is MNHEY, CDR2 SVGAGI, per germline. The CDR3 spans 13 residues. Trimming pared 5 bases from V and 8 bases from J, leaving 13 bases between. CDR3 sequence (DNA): TGTGCCAGCAGTACCAGGGGAGGGGACACCATATATTTT. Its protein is CASSTRGGDTIYF.

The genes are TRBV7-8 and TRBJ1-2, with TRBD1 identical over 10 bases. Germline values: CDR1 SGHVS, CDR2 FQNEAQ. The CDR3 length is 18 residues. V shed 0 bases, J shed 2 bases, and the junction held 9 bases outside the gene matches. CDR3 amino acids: CASSLARDRGQKNYGYTF. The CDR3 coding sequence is TGTGCCAGCAGCTTAGCAAGAGACAGGGGGCAAAAAAACTATGGCTACACCTTC.

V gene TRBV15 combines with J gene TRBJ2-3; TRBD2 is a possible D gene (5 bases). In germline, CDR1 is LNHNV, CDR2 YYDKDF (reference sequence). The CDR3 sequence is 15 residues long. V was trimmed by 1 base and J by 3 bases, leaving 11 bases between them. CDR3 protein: CATSRVNGGTDTQYF. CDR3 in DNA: TGTGCCACCAGCAGAGTTAATGGAGGAACAGATACGCAGTATTTT.

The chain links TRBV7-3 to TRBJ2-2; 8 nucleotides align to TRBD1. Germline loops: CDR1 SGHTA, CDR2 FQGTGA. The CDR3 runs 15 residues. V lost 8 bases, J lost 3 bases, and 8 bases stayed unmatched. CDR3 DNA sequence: TGTGCCAGCCCCCAGGGGGCGCTTCACACCGGGGAGCTGTTTTTT. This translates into CASPQGALHTGELFF.

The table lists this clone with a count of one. CDR3 region: CASSYGGTDQGETQYF. The CDR3 DNA is TGTGCCAGCAGTTACGGGGGGACAGATCAAGGAGAGACCCAGTACTTC. This chain joins TRBV6-5 and TRBJ2-5; D is possibly TRBD1 (7 bases). The CDR3 is made up of 16 amino acids. Germline assignment: CDR1 MNHEY and CDR2 SVGAGI. V gave up 2 bases and J gave up 4 bases, with 17 bases separating them.